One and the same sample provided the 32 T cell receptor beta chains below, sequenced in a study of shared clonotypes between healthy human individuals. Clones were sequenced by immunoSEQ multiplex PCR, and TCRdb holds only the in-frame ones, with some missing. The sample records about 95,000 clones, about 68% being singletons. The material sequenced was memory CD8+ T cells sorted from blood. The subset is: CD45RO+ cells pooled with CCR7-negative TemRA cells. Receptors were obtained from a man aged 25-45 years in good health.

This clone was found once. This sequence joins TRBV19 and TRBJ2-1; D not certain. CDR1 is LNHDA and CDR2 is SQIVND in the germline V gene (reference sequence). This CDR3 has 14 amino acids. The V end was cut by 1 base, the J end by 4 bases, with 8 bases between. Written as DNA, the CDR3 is TGTGCCAGTAGTATAGGGGTGGAGTACAATGAGCAGTTCTTC. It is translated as CASSIGVEYNEQFF.

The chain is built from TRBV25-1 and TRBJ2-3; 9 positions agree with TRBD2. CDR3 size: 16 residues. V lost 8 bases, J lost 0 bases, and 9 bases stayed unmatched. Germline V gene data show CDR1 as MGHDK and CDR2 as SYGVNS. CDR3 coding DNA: TGTGCCAGCGAACCTAGCGGGACACAGAGCACAGATACGCAGTATTTT. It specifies CASEPSGTQSTDTQYF.

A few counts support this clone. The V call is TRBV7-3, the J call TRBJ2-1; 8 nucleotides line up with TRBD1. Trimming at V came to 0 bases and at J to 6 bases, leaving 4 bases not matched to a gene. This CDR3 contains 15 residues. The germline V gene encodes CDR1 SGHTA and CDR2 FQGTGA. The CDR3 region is CASSLTGTGGNEQFF. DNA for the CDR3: TGTGCCAGCAGCTTAACGGGCACAGGGGGCAATGAGCAGTTCTTC.

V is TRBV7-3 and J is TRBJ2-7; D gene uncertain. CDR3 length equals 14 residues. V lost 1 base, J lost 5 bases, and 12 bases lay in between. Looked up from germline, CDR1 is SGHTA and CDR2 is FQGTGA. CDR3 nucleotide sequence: TGTGCCAGCAGCTTAAATCCGAGTAGGAACGAGCAGTACTTC. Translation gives CASSLNPSRNEQYF. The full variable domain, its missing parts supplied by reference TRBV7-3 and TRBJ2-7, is GAGVSQTPSNKVTEKGKYVELRCDPISGHTALYWYRQSLGQGPEFLIYFQGTGAADDSGLPNDRFFAVRPEGSVSTLKIQRTERGDSAVYLCASSLNPSRNEQYFGPGTRLTVT.

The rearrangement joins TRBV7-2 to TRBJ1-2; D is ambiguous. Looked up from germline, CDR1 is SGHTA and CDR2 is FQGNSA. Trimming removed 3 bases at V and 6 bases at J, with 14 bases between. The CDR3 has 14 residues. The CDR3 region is CASSFNGKEDGYTF. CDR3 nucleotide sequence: TGTGCCAGCAGCTTTAACGGGAAAGAGGATGGCTACACCTTC. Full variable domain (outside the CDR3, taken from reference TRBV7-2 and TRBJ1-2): GAGVSQSPSNKVTEKGKDVELRCDPISGHTALYWYRQSLGQGLEFLIYFQGNSAPDKSGLPSDRFSAERTGGSVSTLTIQRTQQEDSAVYLCASSFNGKEDGYTFGSGTRLTVV.

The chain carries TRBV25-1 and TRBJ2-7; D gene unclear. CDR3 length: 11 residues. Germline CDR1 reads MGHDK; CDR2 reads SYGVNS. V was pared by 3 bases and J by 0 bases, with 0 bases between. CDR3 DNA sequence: TGTGCCAGCAGTGACTCCTACGAGCAGTACTTC. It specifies CASSDSYEQYF.

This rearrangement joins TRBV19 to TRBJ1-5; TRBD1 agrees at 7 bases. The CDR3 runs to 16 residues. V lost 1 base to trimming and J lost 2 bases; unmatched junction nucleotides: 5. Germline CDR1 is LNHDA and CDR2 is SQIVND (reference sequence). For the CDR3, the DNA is TGTGCCAGTAGTATAGTCCGACAGGGAGGCAATCAGCCCCAGCATTTT. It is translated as CASSIVRQGGNQPQHF.

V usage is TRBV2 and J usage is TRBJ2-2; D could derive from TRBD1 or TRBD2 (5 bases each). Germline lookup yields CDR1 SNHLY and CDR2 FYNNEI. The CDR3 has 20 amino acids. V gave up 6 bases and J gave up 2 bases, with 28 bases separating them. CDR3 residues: CASSPFGISTGTPNTGELFF. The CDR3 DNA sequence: TGTGCCAGCAGCCCGTTCGGGATATCAACCGGGACCCCAAACACCGGGGAGCTGTTTTTT.

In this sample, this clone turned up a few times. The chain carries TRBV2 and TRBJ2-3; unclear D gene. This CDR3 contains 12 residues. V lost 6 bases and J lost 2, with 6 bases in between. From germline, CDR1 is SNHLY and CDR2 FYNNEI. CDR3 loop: CASRRNTDTQYF. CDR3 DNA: TGTGCCAGCAGGAGGAACACAGATACGCAGTATTTT.

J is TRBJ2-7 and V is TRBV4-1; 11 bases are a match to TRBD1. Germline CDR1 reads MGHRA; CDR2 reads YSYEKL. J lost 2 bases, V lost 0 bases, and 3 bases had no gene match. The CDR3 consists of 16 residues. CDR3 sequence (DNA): TGCGCCAGCAGCCAAGACCCGGGACAGGGGGCCTACGAGCAGTACTTC. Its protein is CASSQDPGQGAYEQYF.

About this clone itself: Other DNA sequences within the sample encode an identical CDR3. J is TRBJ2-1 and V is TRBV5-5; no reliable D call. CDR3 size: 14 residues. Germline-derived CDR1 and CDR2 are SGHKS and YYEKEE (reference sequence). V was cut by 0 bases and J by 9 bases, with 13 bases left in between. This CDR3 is CASSLVVSLAEQFF. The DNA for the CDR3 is TGTGCCAGCAGCTTGGTTGTTAGTTTGGCTGAGCAGTTCTTC.

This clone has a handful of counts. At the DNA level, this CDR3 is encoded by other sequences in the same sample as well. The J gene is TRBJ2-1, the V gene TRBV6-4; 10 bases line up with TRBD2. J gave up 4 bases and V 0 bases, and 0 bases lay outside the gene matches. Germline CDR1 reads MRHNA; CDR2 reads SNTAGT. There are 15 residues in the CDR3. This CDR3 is CASSDSTSGYNEQFF. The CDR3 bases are TGTGCCAGCAGTGACTCGACTAGCGGGTACAATGAGCAGTTCTTC.

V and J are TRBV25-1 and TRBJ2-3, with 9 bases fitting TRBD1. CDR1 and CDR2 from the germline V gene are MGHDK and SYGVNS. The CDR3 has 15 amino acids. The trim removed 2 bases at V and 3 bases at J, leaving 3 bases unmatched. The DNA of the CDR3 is TGTGCCAGCAGTGAACGCGACAGGGGGACAGATACGCAGTATTTT. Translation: CASSERDRGTDTQYF.

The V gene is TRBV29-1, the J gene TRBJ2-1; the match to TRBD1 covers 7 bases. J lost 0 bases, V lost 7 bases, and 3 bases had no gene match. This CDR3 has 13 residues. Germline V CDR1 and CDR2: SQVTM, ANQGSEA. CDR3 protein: CSARTGSYNEQFF. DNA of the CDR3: TGCAGCGCCCGGACAGGCTCCTACAATGAGCAGTTCTTC.

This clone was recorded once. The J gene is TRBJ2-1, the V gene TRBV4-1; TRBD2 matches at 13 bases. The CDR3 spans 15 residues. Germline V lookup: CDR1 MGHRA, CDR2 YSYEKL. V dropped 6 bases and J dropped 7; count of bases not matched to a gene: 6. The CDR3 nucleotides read TGCGCCAGCAGTCCACTAGCGGGAGGGATGAATGAGCAGTTCTTC. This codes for CASSPLAGGMNEQFF.

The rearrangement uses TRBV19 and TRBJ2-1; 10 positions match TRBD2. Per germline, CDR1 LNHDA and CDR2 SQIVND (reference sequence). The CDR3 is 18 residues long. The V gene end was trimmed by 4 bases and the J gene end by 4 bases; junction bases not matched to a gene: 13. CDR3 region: CASSNDLSSGSLYNEQFF. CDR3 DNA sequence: TGTGCCAGTAGTAACGATCTGTCTAGCGGGAGCTTGTACAATGAGCAGTTCTTC.

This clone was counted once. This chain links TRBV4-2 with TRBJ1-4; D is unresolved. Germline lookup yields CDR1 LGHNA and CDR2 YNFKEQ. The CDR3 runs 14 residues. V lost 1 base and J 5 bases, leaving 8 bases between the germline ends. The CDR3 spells CASSQGLVNEKLFF. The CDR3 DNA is TGTGCCAGCAGCCAAGGGCTCGTAAATGAAAAACTGTTTTTT.

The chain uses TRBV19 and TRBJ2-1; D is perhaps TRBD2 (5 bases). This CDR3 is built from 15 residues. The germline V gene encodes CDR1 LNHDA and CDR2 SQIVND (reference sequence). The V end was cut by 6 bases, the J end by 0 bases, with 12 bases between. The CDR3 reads CASSLLGNSYNEQFF. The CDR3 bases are TGTGCCAGTAGCCTACTAGGTAACTCCTACAATGAGCAGTTCTTC.

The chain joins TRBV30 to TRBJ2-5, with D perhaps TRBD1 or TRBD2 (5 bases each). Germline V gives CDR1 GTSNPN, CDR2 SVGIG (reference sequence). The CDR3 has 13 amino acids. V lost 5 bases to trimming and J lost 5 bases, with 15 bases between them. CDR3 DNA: TGTGCCTGGGAAACTTCAGGGACGGAGACCCAGTACTTC. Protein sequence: CAWETSGTETQYF.

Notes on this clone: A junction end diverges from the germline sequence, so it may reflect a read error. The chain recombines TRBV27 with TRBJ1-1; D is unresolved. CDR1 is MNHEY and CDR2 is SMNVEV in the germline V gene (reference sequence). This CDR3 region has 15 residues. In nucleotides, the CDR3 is TGTGCCAGCAGTTTCGGGGTCAGGAGTAACACTGGAGCTTTCTTT. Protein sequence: CASSFGVRSNTGAFF.

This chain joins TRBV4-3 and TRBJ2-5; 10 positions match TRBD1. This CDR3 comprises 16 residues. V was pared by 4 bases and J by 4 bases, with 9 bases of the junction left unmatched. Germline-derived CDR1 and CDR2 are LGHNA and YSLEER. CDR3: CASSLGWGQGSETQYF. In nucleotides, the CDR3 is TGCGCCAGCAGCCTAGGTTGGGGACAGGGGTCAGAGACCCAGTACTTC.

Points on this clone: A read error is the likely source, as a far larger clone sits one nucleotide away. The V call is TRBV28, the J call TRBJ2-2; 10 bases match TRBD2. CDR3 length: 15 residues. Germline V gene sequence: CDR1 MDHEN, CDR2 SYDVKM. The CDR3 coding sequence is TGTGCCAGCAGGCTAGCGGGAGAGGAAACCGGGAAGCTGTTTTTT. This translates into CASRLAGEETGKLFF.

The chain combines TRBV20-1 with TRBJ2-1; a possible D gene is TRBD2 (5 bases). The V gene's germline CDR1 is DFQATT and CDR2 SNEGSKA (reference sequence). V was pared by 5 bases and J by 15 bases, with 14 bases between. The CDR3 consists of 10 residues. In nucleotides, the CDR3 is TGCAGTGCTGACCGGGAAACACCGTTCTTC. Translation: CSADRETPFF.

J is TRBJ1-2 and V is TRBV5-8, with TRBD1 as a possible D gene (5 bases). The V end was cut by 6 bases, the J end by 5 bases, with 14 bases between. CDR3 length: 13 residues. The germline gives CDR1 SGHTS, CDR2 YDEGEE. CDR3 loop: CASNPDTPYGYTF. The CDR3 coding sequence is TGTGCCAGCAACCCGGACACCCCTTATGGCTACACCTTC.

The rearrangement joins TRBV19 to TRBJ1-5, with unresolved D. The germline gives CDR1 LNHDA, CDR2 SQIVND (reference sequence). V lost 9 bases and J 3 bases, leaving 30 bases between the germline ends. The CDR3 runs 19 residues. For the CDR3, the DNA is TGTGCCAGCTCCTCAATATATCGGGCTGGGCGACCCTCCAATCAGCCCCAGCATTTT. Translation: CASSSIYRAGRPSNQPQHF.

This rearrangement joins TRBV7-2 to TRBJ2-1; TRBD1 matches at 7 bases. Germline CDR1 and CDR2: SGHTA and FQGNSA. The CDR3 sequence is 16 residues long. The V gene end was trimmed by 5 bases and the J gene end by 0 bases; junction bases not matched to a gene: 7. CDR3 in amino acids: CASSPGGSASYNEQFF. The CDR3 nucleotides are TGTGCCAGCAGCCCAGGGGGTAGCGCCTCCTACAATGAGCAGTTCTTC.

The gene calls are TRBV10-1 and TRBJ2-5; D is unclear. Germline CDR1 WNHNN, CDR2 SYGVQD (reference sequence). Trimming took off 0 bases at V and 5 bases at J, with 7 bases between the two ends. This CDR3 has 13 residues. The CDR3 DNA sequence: TGCGCCAGCAGTGAGTCGATTTGGGAGACCCAGTACTTC. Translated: CASSESIWETQYF.

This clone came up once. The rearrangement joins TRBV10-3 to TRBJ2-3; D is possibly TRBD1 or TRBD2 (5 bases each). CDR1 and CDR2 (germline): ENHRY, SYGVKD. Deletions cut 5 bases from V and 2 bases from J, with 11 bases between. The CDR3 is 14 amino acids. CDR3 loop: CAISSQGATDTQYF. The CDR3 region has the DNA TGTGCCATCAGTTCGCAGGGAGCCACAGATACGCAGTATTTT.

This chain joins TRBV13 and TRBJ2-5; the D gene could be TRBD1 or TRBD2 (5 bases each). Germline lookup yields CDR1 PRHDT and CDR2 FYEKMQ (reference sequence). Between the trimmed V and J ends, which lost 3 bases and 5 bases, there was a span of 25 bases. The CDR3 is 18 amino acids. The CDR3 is CASSFIGRGASALETQYF. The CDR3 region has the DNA TGTGCCAGCAGCTTTATTGGGCGAGGGGCTTCAGCGTTGGAGACCCAGTACTTC.

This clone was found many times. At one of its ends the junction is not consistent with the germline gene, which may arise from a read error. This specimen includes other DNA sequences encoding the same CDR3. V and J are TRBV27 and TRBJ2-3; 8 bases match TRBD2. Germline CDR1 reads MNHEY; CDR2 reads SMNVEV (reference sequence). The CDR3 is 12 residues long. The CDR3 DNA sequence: TGCGCGAGCGGGAGACCCACAGATACGCAGTATTTT. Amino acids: CASGRPTDTQYF.

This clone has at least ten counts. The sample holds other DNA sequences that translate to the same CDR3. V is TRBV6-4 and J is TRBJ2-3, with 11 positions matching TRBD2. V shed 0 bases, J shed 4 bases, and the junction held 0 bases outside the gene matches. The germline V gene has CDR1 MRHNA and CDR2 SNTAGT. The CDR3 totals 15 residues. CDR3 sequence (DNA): TGTGCCAGCAGTGACTCTAGCGGGAGGGCAGATACGCAGTATTTT. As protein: CASSDSSGRADTQYF.

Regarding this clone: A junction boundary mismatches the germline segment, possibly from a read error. The CDR3, as DNA: TGTGCCAGCAGCCCTCGGACTAGCGGGACAGACTTC. This codes for CASSPRTSGTDF. The V call is TRBV7-2, the J call TRBJ2-7; 12 bases are a match to TRBD2. The CDR3 is 12 amino acids. CDR1 is SGHTA, CDR2 FQGNSA, per germline.